This is a list of T cell receptor beta chains from one sample in a study of blood T cell repertoires in COVID-19. This table comes from immunoSEQ multiplex PCR, and its TCRdb copy is limited to in-frame clones, with some not included. The sample consists of roughly 120,000 clones, roughly 82% of them appearing once. Sample: peripheral blood. Receptor source: a human donor in a cohort sampled during active COVID-19. CDR3s include the opening cysteine and the closing phenylalanine or tryptophan. Not all rows give a size; the values are once, few, many and, for expanded clones, a class.

CASSPPGRQGSTEAFF	TRBJ1-1	.	TRBV18
CASRSDRAGNTIYF	TRBJ1-3	few	TRBV7-2
CASSFTGTDSGLRLIVYNSPLHF	TRBJ1-6	few	TRBV28
CASSPTGVTGELFF	TRBJ2-2	.	TRBV19
CASTPGQGAGYGYTF	TRBJ1-2	.	TRBV6-5
CASSPRQGPSPLHF	TRBJ1-6	.	TRBV5-4
CASRPSGTDLYEQYF	TRBJ2-7	once	TRBV6-5
CASSFGDRGVVNTEAFF	TRBJ1-1	.	TRBV5-1
CATSQRTGKNQPQHF	TRBJ1-5	.	TRBV15
CASSTTGGYWETQYF	TRBJ2-5	.	TRBV11-2
CAISESAGYEQYF	TRBJ2-7	.	TRBV10-3
CASSQDRVSAFF	TRBJ1-1	.	TRBV3-1/TRBV3-2
CASSQDSGTGRKNNQPQHF	TRBJ1-5	.	TRBV3-1/TRBV3-2
CASSLRSGLFGGELFF	TRBJ2-2	.	TRBV5-1
CASSQEPGTSRTDTQYF	TRBJ2-3	.	TRBV4-1
CASRGLAVNTGELFF	TRBJ2-2	.	TRBV7-9
CASSPGLFSETQYF	TRBJ2-5	.	TRBV7-8
CASSLASGGAGEQFF	TRBJ2-1	.	TRBV11-1
CASSLAGGTPSYNEQFF	TRBJ2-1	few	TRBV5-1
CASSPRLAGPYQETQYF	TRBJ2-5	.	TRBV25-1
CASNFPSPETQYF	TRBJ2-5	.	TRBV6-5
CASSPRTGYNSPLHF	TRBJ1-6	.	TRBV3-1/TRBV3-2
CASSFYNEQFF	TRBJ2-1	.	TRBV12-3/TRBV12-4
CASSKSGTSYNEQFF	TRBJ2-1	.	TRBV6-2/TRBV6-3
CASSGGRDYEQYF	TRBJ2-7	few	TRBV7-9
CASSSYNEQFF	TRBJ2-1	.	TRBV12-3/TRBV12-4
CASSPGQGLNTGELFF	TRBJ2-2	.	TRBV7-6
CASGGTGNTEAFF	TRBJ1-1	.	TRBV2
CASSPGQDYNSPLHF	TRBJ1-6	.	TRBV3-1/TRBV3-2
CASSLGGLPSYEQYF	TRBJ2-7	.	TRBV5-1
CASSFRDIQRAEAFF	TRBJ1-1	.	TRBV11-2
CASSGLAGGHGANVLTF	TRBJ2-6	.	TRBV11-2
CASSLGQGGGTDTQYF	TRBJ2-3	.	TRBV5-1
CASIPLSGQGDSGNTIYF	TRBJ1-3	.	TRBV19
CASSLDNQETQYF	TRBJ2-5	.	TRBV11-2
CASSPSVNQPQHF	TRBJ1-5	.	TRBV5-1
CASTPGRGGETQYF	TRBJ2-5	.	TRBV5-6
CASSQASGARNEQFF	TRBJ2-1	.	TRBV4-1
CASSQDRGKTGELFF	TRBJ2-2	.	TRBV4-3
CASSLRDRGYTF	TRBJ1-2	.	TRBV19
CASSQGQISNQPQHF	TRBJ1-5	.	TRBV4-1
CASSPALGGGAYEQYF	TRBJ2-7	once	TRBV3-1/TRBV3-2
CASTPTPGPQETQYF	TRBJ2-5	.	TRBV5-1
CASSRRDRAHGYTF	TRBJ1-2	.	TRBV7-8
CASSQGFRDTYGYTF	TRBJ1-2	.	TRBV19
CASSRDRVDGYTF	TRBJ1-2	.	TRBV5-4
CASSDSIALAGGRNTGELFF	TRBJ2-2	.	TRBV19
CASSLDGVGGYGYTF	TRBJ1-2	.	TRBV5-1
CASSIGTSGGVYNEQFF	TRBJ2-1	.	TRBV19
CASSLRGEIYGYTF	TRBJ1-2	few	TRBV5-4
CASSLFKASGGATDTQYF	TRBJ2-3	.	TRBV7-9
CASSPPLVRGNTEAFF	TRBJ1-1	.	TRBV3-1/TRBV3-2
CASSQVQKQFF	TRBJ2-1	.	TRBV3-1/TRBV3-2
CASSEAGGNQPQHF	TRBJ1-5	.	TRBV6-4
CASSLRQSGTSGGTSSYNEQFF	TRBJ2-1	few	TRBV7-8